These 17 T cell receptor beta chains came from one sample sequenced in a study of Ad26.COV2.S vaccination and SARS-CoV-2 variants. Treatment defined: about 20 received Ad26.COV2.S at low or high dose, single or two shots; about 5 received placebo; per-sample allocation not given. Samples came from day 63 after the first vaccine or placebo injection. Sequencing was performed with immunoSEQ multiplex PCR; in TCRdb, only in-frame clones are kept and a portion is missing. The sample includes about 460,000 clones, 80% to 90% seen only once; the top ten take over 1.5%. The sample here was peripheral blood, taken in a trial of Ad26.COV2.S vaccine versus placebo. The source is a person aged 18-60 years who received the Ad26.COV2.S COVID-19 vaccine or a placebo.

The DNA for the CDR3 is TGTGCCAGCTCACGGGGGACCCTGTCAACTAATGAAAAACTGTTTTTT. It yields the protein CASSRGTLSTNEKLFF. The genes are TRBV18 and TRBJ1-4; the D gene is possibly TRBD1 (5 bases). CDR3 length: 16 residues. The ends were cut back, 4 bases at V and 0 bases at J, with 12 bases in the middle. Per germline, CDR1 KGHSH and CDR2 LQKENI.

This chain connects TRBV4-2 to TRBJ2-3; TRBD2 agrees at 10 bases. The CDR3 length is 17 residues. Germline assignment: CDR1 LGHNA and CDR2 YNFKEQ. With 3 bases clipped from V and 5 bases from J, the junction kept 11 bases outside the gene matches. CDR3 loop: CASSHPPAGGLIDTQYF. The CDR3 DNA is TGTGCCAGCAGCCACCCACCAGCGGGGGGGCTGATAGATACGCAGTATTTT.

This clone was detected only a few times. V and J are TRBV5-1 and TRBJ1-2; 8 bases match TRBD1. V shed 0 bases and J 3 bases; nucleotides not matched to a gene: 4. In germline, CDR1 is SGHRS, CDR2 YFSETQ. The CDR3 length is 15 residues. Written as DNA, the CDR3 is TGCGCCAGCAGCTTGGCCAGGGGACAGGACTATGGCTACACCTTC. Its protein is CASSLARGQDYGYTF.

V and J are TRBV11-2 and TRBJ2-7; a possible D gene is TRBD2 (6 bases). V was pared by 5 bases and J by 3 bases, with 14 bases between. The CDR3 consists of 14 residues. Germline CDR1 reads SGHAT; CDR2 reads FQNNGV. The DNA of the CDR3 is TGTGCCAGCAGCGAAACTAGCACACACTACGAGCAGTACTTC. This codes for CASSETSTHYEQYF.

The chain has TRBV6-2 or TRBV6-3 and TRBJ1-5; D is unresolved. The CDR3 has 20 amino acids. V was pared by 0 bases and J by 0 bases, with 21 bases between. The germline CDR1 and CDR2 sequences are MNHEY and SVGEGT. CDR3: CASSYSRRHLSEYSNQPQHF. CDR3 DNA sequence: TGTGCCAGCAGTTACTCACGAAGACATTTGTCGGAATATAGCAATCAGCCCCAGCATTTT.

The gene calls are TRBV20-1 and TRBJ2-5, with D unclear. V lost 7 bases, J lost 4 bases, and 7 bases lay in between. The CDR3 loop spans 10 amino acids. CDR1 is DFQATT and CDR2 is SNEGSKA in the germline V gene (reference sequence). CDR3 nucleotide sequence: TGCAGTGTTTTTGGAGAGACCCAGTACTTC. Its translation is CSVFGETQYF.

This sequence joins TRBV7-8 and TRBJ2-7; 10 bases fit TRBD2. The CDR3 totals 16 residues. Germline-derived CDR1 and CDR2 are SGHVS and FQNEAQ. The V segment lost 0 bases and the J segment 3 bases; nucleotides outside the gene matches: 5. The DNA for the CDR3 is TGTGCCAGCAGCTTAGCGCAGGGACTAGCGCTCTACGAGCAGTACTTC. It yields the protein CASSLAQGLALYEQYF.

The chain links TRBV5-1 to TRBJ1-2; D is unresolved. Germline-derived CDR1 and CDR2 are SGHRS and YFSETQ. The length of the CDR3 is 13 residues. The V end lost 2 bases, the J end lost 4 bases, and 9 bases lay between the germline ends. The CDR3 spells CASSFNYAYGYTF. The CDR3 DNA sequence: TGCGCCAGCAGCTTTAATTACGCCTATGGCTACACCTTC. The full variable domain, with the rest looked up from reference TRBV5-1 and TRBJ1-2, is KAGVTQTPRYLIKTRGQQVTLSCSPISGHRSVSWYQQTPGQGLQFLFEYFSETQRNKGNFPGRFSGRQFSNSRSEMNVSTLELGDSALYLCASSFNYAYGYTFGSGTRLTVV.

The chain is built from TRBV7-9 and TRBJ2-7; possibly TRBD2 for D (5 bases). The V end was cut by 0 bases, the J end by 2 bases, with 8 bases between. CDR3 size: 14 residues. CDR1 and CDR2 (germline): SEHNR, FQNEAQ (reference sequence). The CDR3 sequence: CASSLAGETYEQYF. As DNA, the CDR3 is TGTGCCAGCAGCTTAGCGGGAGAGACCTACGAGCAGTACTTC.

The rearrangement uses TRBV11-1 and TRBJ2-5, with unresolved D. The CDR3 runs to 15 residues. Trimming took 3 bases from V and 2 from J, leaving 13 bases between them. Germline values: CDR1 SGHAT, CDR2 FQDESV (reference sequence). For the CDR3, the DNA is TGTGCCAGCAGCTTGATGGCATTACAACAAGAGACCCAGTACTTC. This gives the protein CASSLMALQQETQYF.

The chain is built from TRBV18 and TRBJ1-2; TRBD1 aligns across 8 bases. The V gene's germline CDR1 is KGHSH and CDR2 LQKENI. After removal of 7 bases from V and 2 bases from J, the junction contained 6 bases not matched to a gene. This CDR3 has 14 residues. In DNA, the CDR3 is TGTGCCAGCTATCCGGACAGGGCAAACTATGGCTACACCTTC. Translating it yields CASYPDRANYGYTF.

This chain joins TRBV28 and TRBJ2-3; 14 bases align to TRBD2. The CDR3 is made up of 18 amino acids. Trimming removed 6 bases from V and 4 bases from J; junction bases left unmatched: 12. CDR1 is MDHEN and CDR2 is SYDVKM in the germline V gene. CDR3 nucleotide sequence: TGTGCCAGCAGCGTCCTTCCGGGACTAGCGGGAGTGGCAGATACGCAGTATTTT. Its protein product is CASSVLPGLAGVADTQYF. The full variable domain, completed using reference TRBV28 and TRBJ2-3, is DVKVTQSSRYLVKRTGEKVFLECVQDMDHENMFWYRQDPGLGLRLIYFSYDVKMKEKGDIPEGYSVSREKKERFSLILESASTNQTSMYLCASSVLPGLAGVADTQYFGPGTRLTVL.

This clone was counted a single time. The rearrangement links TRBV5-1 to TRBJ2-1; D may correspond to TRBD1 or TRBD2 (6 bases each). The CDR3 sequence is 16 residues long. Per the germline V gene, CDR1 is SGHRS and CDR2 is YFSETQ. V dropped 0 bases and J dropped 2 bases, with 12 bases sitting between them. The CDR3 reads CASSLDRGPPYNEQFF. Here the CDR3 DNA reads TGCGCCAGCAGCTTGGATCGGGGGCCTCCCTACAATGAGCAGTTCTTC.

The chain couples TRBV9 to TRBJ2-7, with 7 bases fitting TRBD1. Germline-derived CDR1 and CDR2 are SGDLS and YYNGEE. J was trimmed by 1 base and V by 0 bases; bases with no gene match: 4. This CDR3 spans 15 amino acids. CDR3 in DNA: TGTGCCAGCAGCGTAGGTGGGACAGAATCCTACGAGCAGTACTTC. Residues: CASSVGGTESYEQYF.

The chain recombines TRBV30 with TRBJ1-5; 10 nucleotides agree with TRBD1. This CDR3 is built from 15 residues. J was trimmed by 1 base and V by 3 bases; bases with no gene match: 3. The germline V gene has CDR1 GTSNPN and CDR2 SVGIG (reference sequence). CDR3 amino acids: CAWSWGQGSNQPQHF. The CDR3 nucleotides are TGTGCCTGGAGCTGGGGACAGGGGAGCAATCAGCCCCAGCATTTT.

The rearrangement uses TRBV5-1 and TRBJ2-5; D might be TRBD1 (6 bases). The CDR3 length is 16 residues. V was cut by 2 bases and J by 5 bases, with 19 bases left in between. Germline V gene data show CDR1 as SGHRS and CDR2 as YFSETQ. The CDR3 DNA reads TGCGCCAGCAGCTTAGGGGGTTTTGGGGTCACGGAGACCCAGTACTTC. Encoded protein: CASSLGGFGVTETQYF.

This clone has only a few counts. Other DNA sequences of this sample code for an identical CDR3. The J gene is TRBJ2-1, the V gene TRBV6-5; D might be TRBD1 or TRBD2, each matching 5 bases. The CDR3 has 13 residues. Germline CDR1 reads MNHEY; CDR2 reads SVGAGI. V was shortened by 2 bases and J by 5 bases, with 7 bases between the two germline ends. The CDR3 bases are TGTGCCAGCAGTTACGGGACCCACAATGAGCAGTTCTTC. It is translated as CASSYGTHNEQFF.